This TCR beta chain was identified in a study of T cells after yellow fever vaccination. This clonotype was observed many times. Its antigen is not known. Study results and limitations: A large majority of primary-vaccination clones showed up again after the booster (under 98% CD4, 75% to 90% CD8). Abundant bulk-population clonotypes could contaminate the FACS-sorted repertoires. Relatively few clonotypes were ones that appeared in both CD4 and CD8 compartments.

By 5'RACE template switching, TCR cDNA was produced, with a universal primer site and UMIs added in the process. TCRdb redid the calling of the 5' RACE reads with MiXCR, one entry per CDR3 protein. This table has roughly 60,000 distinct CDR3 sequences, roughly 6.9% appearing once. V shed 9 bases and J 4 bases; nucleotides not matched to a gene: 8. This CDR3 has 13 residues. Looked up from germline, CDR1 is LNHDA and CDR2 is SQIVND (reference sequence). The sequence was collected from a man aged 18 to 30 who received the YFV17D yellow fever vaccine. The chain couples TRBV19 to TRBJ1-1; 7 bases are a match to TRBD1. Sequenced material: CD8+ T cells sorted from PBMCs, taken on the day of the first yellow fever vaccination. Here the CDR3 reads CASHPGGSTEAFF. The CDR3 DNA reads as TGTGCCAGCCACCCAGGGGGTTCCACTGAAGCTTTCTTT.